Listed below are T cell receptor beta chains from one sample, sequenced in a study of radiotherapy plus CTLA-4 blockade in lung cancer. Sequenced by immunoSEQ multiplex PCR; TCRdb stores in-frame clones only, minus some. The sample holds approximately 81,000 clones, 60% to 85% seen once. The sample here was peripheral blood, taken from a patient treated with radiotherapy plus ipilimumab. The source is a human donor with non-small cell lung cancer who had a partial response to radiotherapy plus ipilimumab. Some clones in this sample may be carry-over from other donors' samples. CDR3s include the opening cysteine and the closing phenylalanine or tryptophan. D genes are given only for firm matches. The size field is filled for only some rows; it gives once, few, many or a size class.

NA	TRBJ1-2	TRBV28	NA	CASSFLGTGKVYGYTF	TGTGCCAGCAGTTTCCTTGGAACAGGCAAGGTCTATGGCTACACCTTC
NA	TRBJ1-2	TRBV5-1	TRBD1	CASSQTGDYGYTF	TGCGCCAGCAGCCAGACAGGGGACTATGGCTACACCTTC
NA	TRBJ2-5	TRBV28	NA	CASSLMAGAPQETQYF	TGTGCCAGCAGTTTAATGGCGGGGGCCCCCCAAGAGACCCAGTACTTC
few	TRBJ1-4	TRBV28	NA	CASSRAGGPTNEKLFF	TGTGCCAGCAGTCGGGCGGGGGGGCCAACTAATGAAAAACTGTTTTTT
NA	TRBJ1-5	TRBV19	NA	CASSFGDSNQPQHF	TGTGCCAGTAGTTTCGGGGATAGCAATCAGCCCCAGCATTTT
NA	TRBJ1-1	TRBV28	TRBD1	CAAQGATAVNTEAFF	TGTGCCGCTCAGGGGGCTACTGCGGTTAACACTGAAGCTTTCTTT
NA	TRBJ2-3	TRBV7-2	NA	CASSLQHRPTDTQYF	TGTGCCAGCAGCTTGCAGCACAGACCCACGGATACGCAGTATTTT
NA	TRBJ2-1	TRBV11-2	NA	CASRLGGPPNEQFF	TGTGCCAGCAGATTAGGGGGGCCCCCCAATGAGCAGTTCTTC
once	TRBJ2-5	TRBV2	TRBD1	CERGTGTQETQYF	TGTGAACGGGGGACAGGTACTCAAGAGACCCAGTACTTC
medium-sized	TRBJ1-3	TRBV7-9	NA	CASSFQGSGNTIYF	TGTGCCAGCAGTTTTCAGGGCTCTGGAAACACCATATATTTT
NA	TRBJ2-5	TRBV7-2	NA	CASSKRQGETQYF	TGTGCCAGCAGCAAACGTCAGGGGGAGACCCAGTACTTC
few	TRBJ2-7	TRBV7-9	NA	CASSFEVGREQYF	TGTGCCAGCAGCTTTGAGGTGGGGAGGGAGCAGTACTTC
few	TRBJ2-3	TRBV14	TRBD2	CASSQGGLAGAKQYF	TGTGCCAGCAGCCAAGGAGGACTAGCGGGGGCAAAGCAGTATTTT
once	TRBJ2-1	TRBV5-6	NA	CASSLVDSSGFSYNEQFF	TGTGCCAGCAGCTTGGTCGACAGTAGCGGATTCTCCTACAATGAGCAGTTCTTC
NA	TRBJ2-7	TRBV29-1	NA	CSVGDTPYEQYF	TGCAGCGTTGGGGACACCCCCTACGAGCAGTACTTC
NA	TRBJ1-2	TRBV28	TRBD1	CASSPDRRITNYGYTF	TGTGCCAGCAGTCCGGACAGGCGAATCACTAACTATGGCTACACCTTC
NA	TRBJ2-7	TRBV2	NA	CASEGFLLAYEQYF	TGTGCCAGCGAGGGATTCCTCTTAGCCTACGAGCAGTACTTC
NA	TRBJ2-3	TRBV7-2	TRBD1	CASSPQRGRSEETQYF	TGTGCCAGCAGCCCCCAGAGGGGGCGATCTGAAGAGACGCAGTATTTT
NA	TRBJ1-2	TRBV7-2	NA	CASSLGGAYGYTF	TGTGCCAGCTCTCTAGGGGGGGCCTATGGCTACACCTTC
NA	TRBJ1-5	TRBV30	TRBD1	CAWSPGGGGQPQHF	TGTGCCTGGAGTCCAGGGGGAGGAGGCCAGCCCCAGCATTTT
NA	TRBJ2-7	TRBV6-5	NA	CASSRRQVATYEQYF	TGTGCCAGCAGCAGACGCCAAGTAGCTACCTACGAGCAGTACTTC
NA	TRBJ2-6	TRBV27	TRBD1	CASSPSIPGTVSYSGANVLTF	TGTGCCAGCAGTCCCAGCATCCCCGGGACAGTTTCATACTCTGGGGCCAACGTCCTGACTTTC
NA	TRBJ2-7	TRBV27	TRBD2	CASRSGTSGREEQYF	TGTGCCAGCAGGTCCGGGACTAGCGGGAGAGAAGAGCAGTACTTC
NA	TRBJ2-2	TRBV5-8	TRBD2	CASSPKRGYNTGELFF	TGTGCCAGCAGCCCCAAGCGGGGGTATAACACCGGGGAGCTGTTTTTT
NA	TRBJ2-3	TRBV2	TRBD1	CASSARTGAGDTQYF	TGTGCCAGCAGTGCGAGGACAGGGGCGGGAGATACGCAGTATTTT
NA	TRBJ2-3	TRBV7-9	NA	CASTTYPPRRDDTQYF	TGTGCCAGCACCACCTACCCCCCCCGGAGGGACGATACGCAGTATTTT
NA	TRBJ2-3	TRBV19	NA	CASSIGGGTDTQYF	TGTGCCAGTAGTATAGGCGGGGGCACAGATACGCAGTATTTT
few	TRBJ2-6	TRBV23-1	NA	CAEIVLAGANVLTF	TGCGCAGAAATAGTCCTCGCTGGGGCCAACGTCCTGACTTTC
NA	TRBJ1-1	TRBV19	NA	CASRTPGAFSTWDTEAFF	TGTGCCAGTCGCACCCCGGGAGCATTTTCGACGTGGGACACTGAAGCTTTCTTT
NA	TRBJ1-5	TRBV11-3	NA	CASSLGGSNQPQHF	TGTGCCAGCAGCTTAGGAGGTAGCAATCAGCCCCAGCATTTT
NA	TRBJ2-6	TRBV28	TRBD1	CASKGTGWAGANVLTF	TGTGCCAGCAAGGGGACAGGGTGGGCTGGGGCCAACGTCCTGACTTTC